The 9 T cell receptor beta chains below all came from one sample that was sequenced in a study of T-cell memory formation after mild COVID-19. TCRdb itself ran the 5' RACE reads through MiXCR, one entry per CDR3 protein. The sample gives about 49,000 distinct CDR3 sequences, 25% to 30% of which show up once; around 45% is in the top ten. The sequenced sample was PBMCs or a T cell subset sorted from them (not recorded which). The receptors here all came from a man aged 18 to 29 who had mild COVID-19 (a few samples of this study predate the infection). Cell type and time point are not known.

This clonotype was recorded a few times. This chain connects TRBV29-1 to TRBJ2-7; TRBD1 matches 8 bases. After removal of 0 bases from V and 0 bases from J, the junction contained 4 bases not matched to a gene. This CDR3 contains 15 residues. Germline V lookup: CDR1 SQVTM, CDR2 ANQGSEA. The CDR3 protein is CSVEDSDRASYEQYF. The CDR3 DNA reads TGCAGCGTTGAAGATTCGGACAGGGCCTCCTACGAGCAGTACTTC.

V is TRBV24-1 and J is TRBJ2-1, with D possibly matching TRBD1 (6 bases). This CDR3 spans 14 amino acids. Per the germline V gene, CDR1 is KGHDR and CDR2 is SFDVKD. V lost 10 bases to trimming and J lost 0 bases, with 12 bases between them. CDR3 bases: TGTGCCACGCAAAGAGGGGGCTCCTACAATGAGCAGTTCTTC. Protein: CATQRGGSYNEQFF.

This chain joins TRBV12-5 and TRBJ2-1; D gene unclear. CDR1 is LGHNT, CDR2 FRNRAP, per germline. V was trimmed by 2 bases and J by 7 bases, leaving 9 bases between them. CDR3 length: 13 residues. The CDR3 region is CASGLSAQNEQFF. CDR3 DNA sequence: TGTGCTAGTGGTTTGTCGGCCCAAAATGAGCAGTTCTTC. Full variable domain (missing parts from reference TRBV12-5 and TRBJ2-1): DARVTQTPRHKVTEMGQEVTMRCQPILGHNTVFWYRQTMMQGLELLAYFRNRAPLDDSGMPKDRFSAEMPDATLATLKIQPSEPRDSAVYFCASGLSAQNEQFFGPGTRLTVL.

The gene calls are TRBV6-2 or TRBV6-3 and TRBJ2-7; D call uncertain. Looked up from germline, CDR1 is MNHEY and CDR2 is SVGEGT. The ends were cut back, 4 bases at V and 2 bases at J, with 6 bases in the middle. This CDR3 comprises 12 residues. CDR3 in DNA: TGTGCCAGCAGTTCTCCCCCCTACGAGCAGTACTTC. This codes for CASSSPPYEQYF.

The chain uses TRBV6-5 and TRBJ1-4, with 8 bases aligning to TRBD1. CDR1 and CDR2 (germline): MNHEY, SVGAGI. The CDR3 sequence is 14 residues long. The J segment lost 8 bases and the V segment lost 6 bases, leaving 8 bases of the junction unmatched. This chain's CDR3 is CASSPDRGREKLFF. In DNA, the CDR3 is TGTGCCAGCAGCCCAGACAGGGGACGCGAAAAACTGTTTTTT.

The sample holds a few counts of this clonotype. As DNA, the CDR3 is TGTGCCAGCAGCTTATCGTGGGAGCAGTACTTC. Translating it yields CASSLSWEQYF. The V and J genes are TRBV7-9 and TRBJ2-7; D ambiguous. Germline assignment: CDR1 SEHNR and CDR2 FQNEAQ (reference sequence). The CDR3 consists of 11 residues. Deletions cut 2 bases from V and 7 bases from J, with 6 bases between.

This clonotype is a singleton in its sample. The V and J genes are TRBV12-3 or TRBV12-4 and TRBJ1-2; TRBD1 is a possible D gene (5 bases). Trimming took 3 bases from V and 3 from J, leaving 11 bases between them. This CDR3 has 14 residues. This CDR3 reads CASSFWGEDYGYTF. In DNA, the CDR3 is TGTGCCAGCAGTTTTTGGGGGGAGGACTATGGCTACACCTTC.

The rearrangement joins TRBV5-1 to TRBJ2-1; the D gene could be TRBD1 or TRBD2 (6 bases each). Per the germline V gene, CDR1 is SGHRS and CDR2 is YFSETQ. V gave up 4 bases and J gave up 7 bases, with 18 bases separating them. The CDR3 runs 15 residues. The CDR3 loop is CASSGGGGQGNEQFF. In DNA form, the CDR3 reads TGCGCCAGCAGCGGAGGGGGAGGCCAGGGAAATGAGCAGTTCTTC.

The rearrangement uses TRBV12-3 or TRBV12-4 and TRBJ2-2, with D uncertain. The CDR3 has 13 amino acids. The V and J ends lost 6 bases and 5 bases respectively, with 10 bases between them. The CDR3 here is CASRSTETGELFF. The DNA of the CDR3 is TGTGCCAGCAGGTCAACAGAAACCGGGGAGCTGTTTTTT.